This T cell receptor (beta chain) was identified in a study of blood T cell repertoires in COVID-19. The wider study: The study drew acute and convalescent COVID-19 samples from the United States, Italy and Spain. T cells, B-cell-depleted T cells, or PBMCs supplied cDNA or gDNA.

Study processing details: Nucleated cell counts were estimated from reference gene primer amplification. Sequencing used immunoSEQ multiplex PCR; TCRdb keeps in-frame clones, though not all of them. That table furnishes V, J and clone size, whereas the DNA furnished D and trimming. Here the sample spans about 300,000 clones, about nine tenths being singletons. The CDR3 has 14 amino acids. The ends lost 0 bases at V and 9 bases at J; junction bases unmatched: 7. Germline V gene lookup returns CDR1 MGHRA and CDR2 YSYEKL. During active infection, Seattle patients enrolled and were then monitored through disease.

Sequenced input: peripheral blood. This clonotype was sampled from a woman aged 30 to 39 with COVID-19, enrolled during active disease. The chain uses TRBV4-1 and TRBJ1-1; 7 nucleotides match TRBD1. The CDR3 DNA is TGCGCCAGCAGCCAAGAGAGGGGGCGCGGGAAAGCTTTCTTT. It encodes CASSQERGRGKAFF.